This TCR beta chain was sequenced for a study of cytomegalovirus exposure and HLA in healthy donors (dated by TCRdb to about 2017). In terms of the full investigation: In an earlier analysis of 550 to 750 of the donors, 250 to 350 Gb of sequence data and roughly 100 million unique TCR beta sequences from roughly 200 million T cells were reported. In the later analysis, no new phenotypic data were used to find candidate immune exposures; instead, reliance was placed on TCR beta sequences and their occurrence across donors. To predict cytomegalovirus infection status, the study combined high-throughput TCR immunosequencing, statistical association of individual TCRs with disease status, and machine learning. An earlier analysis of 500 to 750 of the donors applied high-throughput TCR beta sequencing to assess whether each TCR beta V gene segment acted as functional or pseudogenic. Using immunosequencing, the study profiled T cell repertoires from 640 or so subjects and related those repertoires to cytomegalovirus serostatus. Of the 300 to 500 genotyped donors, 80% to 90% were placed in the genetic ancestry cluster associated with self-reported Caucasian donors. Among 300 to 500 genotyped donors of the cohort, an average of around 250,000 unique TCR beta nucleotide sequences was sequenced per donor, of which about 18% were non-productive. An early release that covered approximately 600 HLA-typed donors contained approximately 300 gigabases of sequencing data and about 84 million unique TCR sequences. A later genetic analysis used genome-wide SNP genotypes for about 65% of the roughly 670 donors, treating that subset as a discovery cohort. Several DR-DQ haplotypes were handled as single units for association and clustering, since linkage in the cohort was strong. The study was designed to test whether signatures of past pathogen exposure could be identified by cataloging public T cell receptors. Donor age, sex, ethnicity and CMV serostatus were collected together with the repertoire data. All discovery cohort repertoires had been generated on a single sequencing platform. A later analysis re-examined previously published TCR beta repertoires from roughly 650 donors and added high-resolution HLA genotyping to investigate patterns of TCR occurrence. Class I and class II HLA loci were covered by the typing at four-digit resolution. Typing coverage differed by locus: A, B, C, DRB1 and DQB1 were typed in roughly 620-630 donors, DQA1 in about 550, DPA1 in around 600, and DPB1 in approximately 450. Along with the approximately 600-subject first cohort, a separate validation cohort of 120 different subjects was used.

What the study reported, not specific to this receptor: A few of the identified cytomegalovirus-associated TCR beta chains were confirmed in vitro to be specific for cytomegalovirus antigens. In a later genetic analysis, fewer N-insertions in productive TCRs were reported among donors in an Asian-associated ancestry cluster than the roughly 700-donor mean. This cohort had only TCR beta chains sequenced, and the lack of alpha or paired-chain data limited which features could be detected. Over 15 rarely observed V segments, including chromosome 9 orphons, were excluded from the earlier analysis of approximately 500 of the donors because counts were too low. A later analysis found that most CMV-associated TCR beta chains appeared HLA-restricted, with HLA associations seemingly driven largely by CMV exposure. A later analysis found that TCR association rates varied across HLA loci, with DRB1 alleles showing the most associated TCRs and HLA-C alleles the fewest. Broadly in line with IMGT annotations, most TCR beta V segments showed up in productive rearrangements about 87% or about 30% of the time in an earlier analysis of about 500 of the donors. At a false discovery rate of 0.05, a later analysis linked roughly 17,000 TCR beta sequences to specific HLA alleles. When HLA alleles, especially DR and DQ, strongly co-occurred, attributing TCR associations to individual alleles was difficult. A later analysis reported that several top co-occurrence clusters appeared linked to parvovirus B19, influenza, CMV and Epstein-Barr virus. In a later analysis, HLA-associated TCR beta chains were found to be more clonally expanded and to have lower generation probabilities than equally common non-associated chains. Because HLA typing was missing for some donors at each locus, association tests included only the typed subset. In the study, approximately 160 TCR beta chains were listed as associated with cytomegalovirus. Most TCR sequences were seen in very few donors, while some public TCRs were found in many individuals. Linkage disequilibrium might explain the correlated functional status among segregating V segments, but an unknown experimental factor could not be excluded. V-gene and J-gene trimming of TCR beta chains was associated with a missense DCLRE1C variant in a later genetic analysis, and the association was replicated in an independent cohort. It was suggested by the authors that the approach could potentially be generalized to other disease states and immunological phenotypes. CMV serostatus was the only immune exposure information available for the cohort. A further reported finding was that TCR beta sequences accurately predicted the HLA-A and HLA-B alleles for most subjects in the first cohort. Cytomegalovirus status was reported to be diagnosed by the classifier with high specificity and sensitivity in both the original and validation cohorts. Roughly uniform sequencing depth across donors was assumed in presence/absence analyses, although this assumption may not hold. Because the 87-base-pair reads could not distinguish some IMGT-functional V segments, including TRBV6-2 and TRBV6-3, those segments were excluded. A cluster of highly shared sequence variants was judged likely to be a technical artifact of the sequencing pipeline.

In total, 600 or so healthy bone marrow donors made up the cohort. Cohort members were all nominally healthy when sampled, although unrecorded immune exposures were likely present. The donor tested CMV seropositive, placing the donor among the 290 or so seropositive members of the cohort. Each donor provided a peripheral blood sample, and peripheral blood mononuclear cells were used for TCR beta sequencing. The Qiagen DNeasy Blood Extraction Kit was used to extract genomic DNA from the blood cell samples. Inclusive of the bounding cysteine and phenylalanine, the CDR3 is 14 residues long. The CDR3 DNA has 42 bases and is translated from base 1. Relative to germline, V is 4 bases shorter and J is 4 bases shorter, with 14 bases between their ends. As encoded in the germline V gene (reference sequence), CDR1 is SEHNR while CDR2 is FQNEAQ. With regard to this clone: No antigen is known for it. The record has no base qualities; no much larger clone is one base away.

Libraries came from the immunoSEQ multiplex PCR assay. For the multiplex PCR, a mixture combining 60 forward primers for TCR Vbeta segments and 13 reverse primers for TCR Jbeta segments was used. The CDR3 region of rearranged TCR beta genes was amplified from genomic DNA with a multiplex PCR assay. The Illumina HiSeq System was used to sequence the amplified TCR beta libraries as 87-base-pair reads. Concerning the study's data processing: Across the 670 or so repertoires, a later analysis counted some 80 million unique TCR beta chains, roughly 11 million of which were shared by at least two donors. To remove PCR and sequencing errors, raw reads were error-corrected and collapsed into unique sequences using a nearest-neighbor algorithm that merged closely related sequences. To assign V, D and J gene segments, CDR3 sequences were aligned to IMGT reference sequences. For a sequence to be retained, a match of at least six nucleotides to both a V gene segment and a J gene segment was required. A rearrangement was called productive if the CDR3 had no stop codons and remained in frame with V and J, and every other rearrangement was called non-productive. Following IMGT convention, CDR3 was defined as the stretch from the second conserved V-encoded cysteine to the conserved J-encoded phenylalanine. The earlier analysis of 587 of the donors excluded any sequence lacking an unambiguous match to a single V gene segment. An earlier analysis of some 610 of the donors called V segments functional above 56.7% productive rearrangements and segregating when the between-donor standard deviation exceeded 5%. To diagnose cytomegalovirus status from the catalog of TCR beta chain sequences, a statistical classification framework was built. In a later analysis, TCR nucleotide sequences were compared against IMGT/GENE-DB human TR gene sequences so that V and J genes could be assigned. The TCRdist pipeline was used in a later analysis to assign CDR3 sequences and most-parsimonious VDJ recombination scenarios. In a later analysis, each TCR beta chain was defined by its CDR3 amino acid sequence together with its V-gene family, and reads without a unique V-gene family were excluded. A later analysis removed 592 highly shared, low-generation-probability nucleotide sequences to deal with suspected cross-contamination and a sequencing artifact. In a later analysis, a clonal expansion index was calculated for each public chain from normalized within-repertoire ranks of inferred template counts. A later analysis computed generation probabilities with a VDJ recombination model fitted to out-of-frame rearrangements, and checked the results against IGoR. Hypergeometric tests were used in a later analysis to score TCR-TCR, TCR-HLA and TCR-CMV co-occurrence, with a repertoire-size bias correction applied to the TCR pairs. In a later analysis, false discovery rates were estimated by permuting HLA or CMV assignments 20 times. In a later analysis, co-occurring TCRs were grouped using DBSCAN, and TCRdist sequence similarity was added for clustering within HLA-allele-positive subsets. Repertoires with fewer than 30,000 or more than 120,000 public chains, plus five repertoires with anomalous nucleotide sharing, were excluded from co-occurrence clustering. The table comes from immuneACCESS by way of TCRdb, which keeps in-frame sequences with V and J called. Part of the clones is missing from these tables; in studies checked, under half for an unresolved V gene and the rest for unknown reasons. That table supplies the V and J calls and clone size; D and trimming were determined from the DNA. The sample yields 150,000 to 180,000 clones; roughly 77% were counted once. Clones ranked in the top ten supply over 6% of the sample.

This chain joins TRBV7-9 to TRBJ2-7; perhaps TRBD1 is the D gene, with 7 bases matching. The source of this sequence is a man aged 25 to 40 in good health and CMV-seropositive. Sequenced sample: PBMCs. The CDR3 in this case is CASSSRQGGYEQYF. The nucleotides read TGTGCCAGCAGCTCTCGACAGGGAGGATACGAGCAGTACTTC.